This is a list of T cell receptor beta chains from one sample in a study of multiple sclerosis patients with progressive multifocal leukoencephalopathy. TCRdb keeps only in-frame clones here, not all; method: immunoSEQ multiplex PCR. Of 25,000 to 30,000 clones in the sample, around 89% are singletons; the top ten hold approximately 1.2%. The sequences come from PBMCs, collected from a patient treated with natalizumab. These receptors all stem from a human donor with multiple sclerosis. Each CDR3 is given with its conserved first and last residue. Fields, in order: V gene, CDR3 length, D gene, clone size, J gene, CDR3 DNA, CDR3 protein. The D gene is left open where the match is weak. Expanded clones are given a class, and other clones once, few, many or no size at all.

v_call: TRBV4-2; cdr3_length: 15; d_call: NA; clone_size: NA; j_call: TRBJ2-2; cdr3_nt: TGTGCCAGCAGCCAGGCACAGGGGGGGGCCGGGGAGCTGTTTTTT; cdr3_aa: CASSQAQGGAGELFF
v_call: TRBV28; cdr3_length: 13; d_call: NA; clone_size: NA; j_call: TRBJ2-1; cdr3_nt: TGTGCCAGCAGTTTTTATCCGGGTAATGAGCAGTTCTTC; cdr3_aa: CASSFYPGNEQFF
v_call: TRBV21-1; cdr3_length: 18; d_call: NA; clone_size: once; j_call: TRBJ1-2; cdr3_nt: TGTGCCAGCAGCAAACGAAGGGGACAGTCTGGGATAAACTATGGCTACACCTTC; cdr3_aa: CASSKRRGQSGINYGYTF
v_call: TRBV11-2; cdr3_length: 16; d_call: TRBD2; clone_size: once; j_call: TRBJ2-3; cdr3_nt: TGTGCCAGCAGCTTATTAGCGGGTACCCTAACAGATACGCAGTATTTT; cdr3_aa: CASSLLAGTLTDTQYF
v_call: TRBV27; cdr3_length: 16; d_call: NA; clone_size: NA; j_call: TRBJ1-6; cdr3_nt: TGTGCCAGCAGTCCAAGGACACCCGTCCGGGTTTCACCCCTCCACTTT; cdr3_aa: CASSPRTPVRVSPLHF
v_call: TRBV6-5; cdr3_length: 14; d_call: TRBD1; clone_size: NA; j_call: TRBJ1-2; cdr3_nt: TGTGCCAGCAGTTTCGACAGGGCCGCCTATGGCTACACCTTC; cdr3_aa: CASSFDRAAYGYTF
v_call: TRBV11-2; cdr3_length: 15; d_call: NA; clone_size: NA; j_call: TRBJ1-6; cdr3_nt: TGTGCCAGCAGCCCCACTAGCTCCTATAATTCACCCCTCCACTTT; cdr3_aa: CASSPTSSYNSPLHF
v_call: TRBV12-1; cdr3_length: 16; d_call: NA; clone_size: NA; j_call: TRBJ2-7; cdr3_nt: TGTGCCAGCAGCTTTGTCCGGGACAGGAGCTCCTACGAGCAGTACTTC; cdr3_aa: CASSFVRDRSSYEQYF
v_call: TRBV4-1; cdr3_length: 15; d_call: TRBD2; clone_size: NA; j_call: TRBJ2-5; cdr3_nt: TGCGCCAGCAGCCAAGATTCGGCCGGGAGGGAGACCCAGTACTTC; cdr3_aa: CASSQDSAGRETQYF
v_call: TRBV9; cdr3_length: 15; d_call: NA; clone_size: once; j_call: TRBJ2-5; cdr3_nt: TGTGCCAGCAGCGTAGGAGGGACCTCCCAAGAGACCCAGTACTTC; cdr3_aa: CASSVGGTSQETQYF
v_call: TRBV14; cdr3_length: 14; d_call: TRBD2; clone_size: NA; j_call: TRBJ2-2; cdr3_nt: TGTGCCAGCAGCCCTGCCGGGGGGACCGGGGAGCTGTTTTTT; cdr3_aa: CASSPAGGTGELFF
v_call: TRBV30; cdr3_length: 12; d_call: TRBD1; clone_size: NA; j_call: TRBJ1-1; cdr3_nt: TGTGCCTGGAGTGTCGGGACAGAAGAAGCTTTCTTT; cdr3_aa: CAWSVGTEEAFF
v_call: TRBV19; cdr3_length: 13; d_call: NA; clone_size: NA; j_call: TRBJ2-4; cdr3_nt: TGTGCCAGTAGTGGGAGGTTAGGAAACATTCAGTACTTC; cdr3_aa: CASSGRLGNIQYF
v_call: TRBV15; cdr3_length: 13; d_call: NA; clone_size: NA; j_call: TRBJ2-1; cdr3_nt: TGTGCCACCCGAAGCGGCTCCTACAATGAGCAGTTCTTC; cdr3_aa: CATRSGSYNEQFF
v_call: TRBV7-2; cdr3_length: 14; d_call: TRBD1; clone_size: once; j_call: TRBJ2-5; cdr3_nt: TGTGCCAGCAGCAGACAGGGAAGAGAAGAGACCCAGTACTTC; cdr3_aa: CASSRQGREETQYF
v_call: TRBV2; cdr3_length: 18; d_call: NA; clone_size: NA; j_call: TRBJ2-6; cdr3_nt: TGTGCCAGCAGATATTCCCTGGGGGGCGGCTCTGGGGCCAACGTCCTGACTTTC; cdr3_aa: CASRYSLGGGSGANVLTF
v_call: TRBV15; cdr3_length: 16; d_call: NA; clone_size: NA; j_call: TRBJ1-4; cdr3_nt: TGTGCCACCAGCAGAGAGCGGGGGGACGGGCCCGAAAAACTGTTTTTT; cdr3_aa: CATSRERGDGPEKLFF
v_call: TRBV7-9; cdr3_length: 14; d_call: NA; clone_size: NA; j_call: TRBJ2-5; cdr3_nt: TGTGCCAGCAGGCGGGGGACAGGCCAAGAGACCCAGTACTTC; cdr3_aa: CASRRGTGQETQYF
v_call: TRBV28; cdr3_length: 12; d_call: NA; clone_size: NA; j_call: TRBJ2-7; cdr3_nt: TGTGCCAGCAGCCAGGGGACCTACGAGCAGTACTTC; cdr3_aa: CASSQGTYEQYF
v_call: TRBV6-4; cdr3_length: 13; d_call: NA; clone_size: NA; j_call: TRBJ2-7; cdr3_nt: TGTGCCACCCTTTCCGGGACACTCCACGAGCAGTACTTC; cdr3_aa: CATLSGTLHEQYF
v_call: TRBV19; cdr3_length: 18; d_call: NA; clone_size: once; j_call: TRBJ1-5; cdr3_nt: TGTGCCAGTAGTATAGAGGGACCTGGAGTTATTGGCAATCAGCCCCAGCATTTT; cdr3_aa: CASSIEGPGVIGNQPQHF
v_call: TRBV28; cdr3_length: 16; d_call: TRBD2; clone_size: NA; j_call: TRBJ2-5; cdr3_nt: TGTGCCAGCAGTCCCGGGACTAGCGGGGGGTGGGAGACCCAGTACTTC; cdr3_aa: CASSPGTSGGWETQYF
v_call: TRBV6-5; cdr3_length: 16; d_call: NA; clone_size: NA; j_call: TRBJ2-6; cdr3_nt: TGTGCCAGCAGTTACGGCAGACCCTCTGGGGCCAACGTCCTGACTTTC; cdr3_aa: CASSYGRPSGANVLTF
v_call: TRBV10-1; cdr3_length: 13; d_call: NA; clone_size: NA; j_call: TRBJ1-1; cdr3_nt: TGCGCCAGCAGTGGGAGTATCCAGACAGAAGCTTTCTTT; cdr3_aa: CASSGSIQTEAFF
v_call: TRBV5-4; cdr3_length: 19; d_call: NA; clone_size: NA; j_call: TRBJ1-2; cdr3_nt: TGTGCCAGCAGCTCTCCTACAGTAACAGGGCCCAAAGGTGGCTATGGCTACACCTTC; cdr3_aa: CASSSPTVTGPKGGYGYTF
v_call: TRBV6-5; cdr3_length: 15; d_call: TRBD2; clone_size: NA; j_call: TRBJ2-3; cdr3_nt: TGTGCCAGCAGTCGTAGCGGGGACGGCACAGATACGCAGTATTTT; cdr3_aa: CASSRSGDGTDTQYF
v_call: TRBV10-2; cdr3_length: 14; d_call: TRBD1; clone_size: NA; j_call: TRBJ2-7; cdr3_nt: TGCGCCAGCACCGCACGACAGGGTTCCCACGAGCAGTACTTC; cdr3_aa: CASTARQGSHEQYF
v_call: TRBV11-1; cdr3_length: 16; d_call: NA; clone_size: once; j_call: TRBJ2-2; cdr3_nt: TGTGCCAGCAGCTCCGGGGGGCAGCTCCCCACCGGGGAGCTGTTTTTT; cdr3_aa: CASSSGGQLPTGELFF
v_call: TRBV19; cdr3_length: 17; d_call: NA; clone_size: once; j_call: TRBJ2-3; cdr3_nt: TGTGCCAGTAGTATTCGAAGGGGCCAAAGGGCTACAGATACGCAGTATTTT; cdr3_aa: CASSIRRGQRATDTQYF
v_call: TRBV7-9; cdr3_length: 15; d_call: TRBD1; clone_size: NA; j_call: TRBJ1-1; cdr3_nt: TGTGCCAGCAGCTTAGGCCAGGGGGTAAACACTGAAGCTTTCTTT; cdr3_aa: CASSLGQGVNTEAFF
v_call: TRBV2; cdr3_length: 17; d_call: TRBD2; clone_size: NA; j_call: TRBJ2-4; cdr3_nt: TGTGCCAGCAGCCGCGGCGGGGGTGGATTGGTCAAAAACATTCAGTACTTC; cdr3_aa: CASSRGGGGLVKNIQYF
v_call: TRBV5-1; cdr3_length: 15; d_call: TRBD1; clone_size: NA; j_call: TRBJ1-5; cdr3_nt: TGCGCCAGTTCTCCTACAGGGGGCACGAGTCAGCCCCAGCATTTT; cdr3_aa: CASSPTGGTSQPQHF
v_call: TRBV10-2; cdr3_length: 17; d_call: TRBD2; clone_size: NA; j_call: TRBJ2-3; cdr3_nt: TGCGCCAGCAGTGGGTCTTGGCTAGCGGGGGGGGCAGATACGCAGTATTTT; cdr3_aa: CASSGSWLAGGADTQYF
v_call: TRBV30; cdr3_length: 14; d_call: TRBD1; clone_size: NA; j_call: TRBJ1-2; cdr3_nt: TGTGCCTGGTGTCGGGACAGCTTAAGTATTGACTACACCTTC; cdr3_aa: CAWCRDSLSIDYTF
v_call: TRBV19; cdr3_length: 12; d_call: NA; clone_size: NA; j_call: TRBJ1-1; cdr3_nt: TGTGCCAGTAGTCTAGGGGGGGCCGAAGCTTTCTTT; cdr3_aa: CASSLGGAEAFF
v_call: TRBV14; cdr3_length: 14; d_call: NA; clone_size: NA; j_call: TRBJ1-1; cdr3_nt: TGTGCCAGCAGCCCCCGGGTGACCCCCACTGAAGCTTTCTTT; cdr3_aa: CASSPRVTPTEAFF
v_call: TRBV27; cdr3_length: 14; d_call: TRBD2; clone_size: NA; j_call: TRBJ2-7; cdr3_nt: TGTGCCAGCAGTTTACGGGGAGGGAACTACGAGCAGTACTTC; cdr3_aa: CASSLRGGNYEQYF
v_call: TRBV4-2; cdr3_length: 16; d_call: TRBD1; clone_size: NA; j_call: TRBJ2-7; cdr3_nt: TGTGCCAGCAGCCCGCGGGTGGGGACAGGGGACTACGAGCAGTACTTC; cdr3_aa: CASSPRVGTGDYEQYF
v_call: TRBV19; cdr3_length: 14; d_call: NA; clone_size: NA; j_call: TRBJ2-7; cdr3_nt: TGTGCCAGTAGTATAGACTCGGGGACCTACGAGCAGTACTTC; cdr3_aa: CASSIDSGTYEQYF
v_call: TRBV5-6; cdr3_length: 15; d_call: NA; clone_size: NA; j_call: TRBJ1-2; cdr3_nt: TGTGCCAGCAGCTTGCCGATGACAGCTAACTATGGCTACACCTTC; cdr3_aa: CASSLPMTANYGYTF
v_call: TRBV6-5; cdr3_length: 15; d_call: NA; clone_size: NA; j_call: TRBJ2-7; cdr3_nt: TGTGCCAGCAGAAACCGCGGGACAGAGTCCTACGAGCAGTACTTC; cdr3_aa: CASRNRGTESYEQYF
v_call: TRBV30; cdr3_length: 13; d_call: NA; clone_size: NA; j_call: TRBJ1-1; cdr3_nt: TGTGCCTGGAGTGTACTCGAACGCACTGAAGCTTTCTTT; cdr3_aa: CAWSVLERTEAFF
v_call: TRBV6-6; cdr3_length: 15; d_call: NA; clone_size: NA; j_call: TRBJ1-3; cdr3_nt: TGTGCCAGCAGTTACTCAGGCAGCTCTGGAAACACCATATATTTT; cdr3_aa: CASSYSGSSGNTIYF
v_call: TRBV30; cdr3_length: 14; d_call: TRBD1; clone_size: NA; j_call: TRBJ1-6; cdr3_nt: TGTGCCTGGAGTGTGGGCAGGGGGAATTCACCCCTCCACTTT; cdr3_aa: CAWSVGRGNSPLHF
v_call: TRBV5-6; cdr3_length: 18; d_call: TRBD2; clone_size: NA; j_call: TRBJ2-7; cdr3_nt: TGTGCCAGCAGCTTGAAGGTCCCTAGCGGCACCCTCTCCTACGAGCAGTACTTC; cdr3_aa: CASSLKVPSGTLSYEQYF
v_call: TRBV7-9; cdr3_length: 13; d_call: NA; clone_size: once; j_call: TRBJ2-3; cdr3_nt: TGTGCCAGCAGCTTAGCGGGGTCGGATACGCAGTATTTT; cdr3_aa: CASSLAGSDTQYF